A single sample is the source of the 7 T cell receptor beta chains below, sequenced in a study of T-cell memory formation after mild COVID-19. MiXCR, run by TCRdb on the 5' RACE reads, gives a single entry per CDR3 protein. This sample has 100,000 to 130,000 distinct CDR3 sequences, with about a sixth found just once. Sequencing was carried out using PBMCs or a T cell subset sorted from them (not recorded which). The receptors originated from a man aged 18 to 30 who had mild COVID-19 (a few samples of this study predate the infection). Cell type and time point are not known.

This chain connects TRBV4-3 to TRBJ2-1; 11 positions match TRBD2. V lost 2 bases and J lost 8; bases outside the gene matches: 14. CDR1 is LGHNA, CDR2 YSLEER, per germline. This CDR3 spans 18 amino acids. CDR3 protein: CASSQPSFGSGGAYEQFF. CDR3 DNA: TGCGCCAGCAGCCAACCATCTTTTGGTAGCGGGGGGGCCTATGAGCAGTTCTTC.

This clonotype was seen a handful of times. The V gene is TRBV9, the J gene TRBJ2-3; D possibly matches TRBD1 or TRBD2 (5 bases each). The CDR3 is 15 residues long. V lost 4 bases and J 1 base, leaving 13 bases between the germline ends. Germline V lookup: CDR1 SGDLS, CDR2 YYNGEE. In DNA, the CDR3 is TGTGCCAGCAGCCCCTCAACGGGGCGCACAGATACGCAGTATTTT. As protein: CASSPSTGRTDTQYF. The full variable domain, in which reference TRBV9 and TRBJ2-3 provide the parts outside the CDR3, is DSGVTQTPKHLITATGQRVTLRCSPRSGDLSVYWYQQSLDQGLQFLIQYYNGEERAKGNILERFSAQQFPDLHSELNLSSLELGDSALYFCASSPSTGRTDTQYFGPGTRLTVL.

This clonotype has a count of ten or more. The chain links TRBV5-1 to TRBJ2-7; D remains ambiguous. V dropped 1 base and J dropped 0 bases, with 11 bases sitting between them. This CDR3 has 15 residues. Germline CDR1 SGHRS, CDR2 YFSETQ. This chain's CDR3 is CASSLRQVSSYEQYV. The DNA of the CDR3 is TGCGCCAGCAGCTTGCGGCAGGTGAGCTCCTACGAGCAGTACGTC.

This clonotype rates as medium-sized. This chain links TRBV5-1 with TRBJ2-2; the match to TRBD2 covers 14 bases. From germline, CDR1 is SGHRS and CDR2 YFSETQ. V dropped 4 bases and J dropped 5; count of bases not matched to a gene: 10. The CDR3 covers 18 residues. CDR3 nucleotides: TGCGCCAGCAGCCCCTTCGGGACTAGCGGGGGAGGAACCGGGGAGCTGTTTTTT. Residues: CASSPFGTSGGGTGELFF.

This clonotype has more than one count but fewer than ten. The rearrangement joins TRBV24-1 to TRBJ2-2; D is undetermined. In germline, CDR1 is KGHDR, CDR2 SFDVKD. There are 15 residues in the CDR3. V gave up 1 base and J gave up 2 bases, with 7 bases separating them. This chain's CDR3 is CATSDFRTNTGELFF. In DNA, the CDR3 is TGTGCCACCAGTGATTTCCGCACTAACACCGGGGAGCTGTTTTTT.

The chain has TRBV12-3 or TRBV12-4 and TRBJ2-5; 10 bases align to TRBD2. The V and J ends lost 5 bases and 3 bases, in that order; junction bases with no gene match: 9. This CDR3 is built from 16 residues. Written as DNA, the CDR3 is TGTGCCAGCAGTGGCTGGGGACTAGCGAGAGAAGAGACCCAGTACTTC. Its protein is CASSGWGLAREETQYF.

The CDR3 sequence: CATLGQGRDEQYF. For the CDR3, the DNA is TGTGCCACCCTGGGACAGGGTCGGGACGAGCAGTACTTC. The gene calls are TRBV10-3 and TRBJ2-7; 9 positions agree with TRBD1. V lost 10 bases and J lost 5; bases outside the gene matches: 9. The CDR3 contains 13 residues. Germline V lookup: CDR1 ENHRY, CDR2 SYGVKD.